This T cell receptor (beta chain) appears in the sequencing data of a study of blood T cell repertoires in COVID-19 (TCRdb year 2020). A note on the overall study: The collaborator samples originated in the United States, Italy and Spain and spanned the acute and convalescent phases of COVID-19. Deeply sampled blood TCRbeta repertoires from subjects exposed to, actively infected with, or recovered from COVID-19 were included in the dataset. A de-identified subject ID, COVID-19 status, age in years and sex were almost always included in the sample metadata. The material from the prospective study consisted of cDNA or gDNA derived from T cells, B-cell-depleted T cells, or PBMCs. The samples were drawn from the first 160 participants of the ongoing ImmuneRACE study and from about 1,200 subjects provided by 6 global collaborators. The repertoires were made available in a free public database intended to serve as a resource for research on the immune response to SARS-CoV-2. HLA class I and class II types, where available, came from metadata supplied by the sample provider rather than from assay-based typing. Study-wide findings and limitations: Clinical and demographic metadata were provided uncurated, with the amount varying by source and participant.

Of note for this clone: Its antigen specificity is not known. Nothing much larger sits one base from this clone, and base qualities are not available.

CDR3 length: 17 amino acids, cysteine to phenylalanine. Solely the CDR3 DNA is kept, with 51 bases framed from the first base. Trimmed from V: 4 bases; trimmed from J: 5 bases; junction bases lacking a gene match: 15. CDR1 MNHEY and CDR2 SMNVEV were looked up in the germline V gene (reference sequence). TCRbeta CDR3 regions were amplified from genomic DNA by means of the immunoSEQ Assay, a bias-controlled multiplex PCR. The authors' pipeline ran thus. The number of nucleated cells in each sample was estimated from the amplification of reference gene primers within the assay. Sequence reads were collapsed and filtered to measure the absolute abundance of every unique TCRbeta CDR3 rearrangement. For each sample, productive Simpson clonality was calculated by taking the square root of Simpson's diversity index across productive rearrangements. In its TCRdb copy, this immuneACCESS table keeps in-frame sequences only and misses some clones. Where compared with another copy, unresolved V genes explain less than half of these, and the others have no known cause. From that table come the V and J calls and clone size; the DNA was used to work out D and trimming. This sample lists approximately 72,000 clones; around 86% were detected once. Under 15% of the sample rests with the top ten.

The collaborating institutions used their own protocols to collect whole blood in K2EDTA tubes. For TCRbeta analysis, collaborators shipped samples in one of three forms: frozen whole blood, isolated PBMCs, or DNA extracted from either of those sample types. The receptor comes from a woman between 55 and 75 years old with acute or convalescent COVID-19. Recombination linked TRBV27 to TRBJ1-1; TRBD1 agrees with 8 junctional bases. The sample was peripheral blood. The CDR3 corresponds to CASSSLQRQGKGTEAFF. The nucleotide sequence reads as follows: TGTGCCAGCAGTTCCCTACAGCGACAGGGGAAGGGGACTGAAGCTTTCTTT.